This entry describes one T cell receptor (beta chain). Its antigen is as yet unknown. The V end was cut by 4 bases, the J end by 7 bases, with 10 bases between. This CDR3 is 12 amino acids long. Germline-derived CDR1 and CDR2 are SGHTA and FQGTGA. The sample originates from a study of CD8+CD57+ T cells in acquired aplastic anemia. As for the study in general: On average, sorted CD4+ and CD8+ cells gave 2.5 to 4 ug of DNA. CD4+ cells from healthy donors averaged approximately 11 million reads. General study results and limits: Shared by patients and controls, just under 30 CD8+ CDR3s were abundant in patients.

The TCR beta profiling, which covered VDJ combination and CDR3 sequence, was carried out using genomic DNA as the template. TCRdb re-called the reads with MiXCR, one entry per CDR3 protein. In the table there are fewer than 200,000 distinct CDR3 sequences, around 45% of which are singletons. The receptor was derived from a human donor in good health. The chain is built from TRBV7-3 and TRBJ1-1, with D hard to call. The sample was sorted CD4+, CD8+, or CD8+CD57+ T cells (not recorded which) from PBMCs. The CDR3: CASSSGRDEAFF. DNA of the CDR3: TGTGCCAGCAGCTCCGGACGAGATGAAGCTTTCTTT.